These 21 T cell receptor beta chains originate from one sample sequenced in a study of T cells in localized non-small cell lung cancer. Profiling relied on immunoSEQ multiplex PCR, and the TCRdb table lists in-frame clones only, not all of them. The sample shows roughly 66,000 clones, 85% to 90% of them seen only once. Specimen: peripheral blood, collected before any cancer treatment. These receptors all stem from a woman aged 40 to 75 with stage I lung adenocarcinoma.

Only a few counts were recorded for this clone. The V call is TRBV30, the J call TRBJ1-1; D not resolved. V was clipped by 0 bases and J by 4 bases, with 15 bases between them. This CDR3 is built from 15 residues. In germline, CDR1 is GTSNPN, CDR2 SVGIG (reference sequence). The CDR3, as DNA: TGTGCCTGGAGTGTACGTCCCCTTTCGGGCACTGAAGCTTTCTTT. Amino acids: CAWSVRPLSGTEAFF.

The chain uses TRBV7-2 and TRBJ1-1; D remains ambiguous. Trimming took 5 bases from V and 4 from J, leaving 14 bases between them. Germline V gene lookup returns CDR1 SGHTA and CDR2 FQGNSA. The CDR3 has 14 amino acids. This chain's CDR3 is CASSLGRTSTEAFF. DNA for the CDR3: TGTGCCAGCAGCCTTGGCAGAACCAGCACTGAAGCTTTCTTT.

The V call is TRBV5-4, the J call TRBJ1-1, with 9 bases that match TRBD1. The CDR3 totals 14 residues. Unmatched junction bases numbered 4, after V lost 3 bases and J lost 4 bases. Germline CDR1 SGHNT, CDR2 YYREEE (reference sequence). The CDR3 loop reads CASSSETGGTEAFF. The CDR3 DNA sequence: TGTGCCAGCAGCTCGGAGACAGGGGGCACTGAAGCTTTCTTT.

The chain carries TRBV7-2 and TRBJ2-1; the match to TRBD1 covers 12 bases. In germline, CDR1 is SGHTA, CDR2 FQGNSA. V shed 5 bases, J shed 7 bases, and the junction held 3 bases outside the gene matches. The CDR3 length is 14 residues. The CDR3 sequence: CASSRGQGANEQFF. The CDR3 region has the DNA TGTGCCAGCAGCCGGGGACAGGGGGCGAATGAGCAGTTCTTC.

This clone was seen just once. The chain couples TRBV6-6 to TRBJ1-1; D is perhaps TRBD1 (5 bases). The germline V gene encodes CDR1 MNHNY and CDR2 SVGAGI (reference sequence). The CDR3 extends over 13 amino acids. The V end lost 6 bases, the J end lost 1 base, and 9 bases lay between the germline ends. CDR3 nucleotides: TGTGCCAGCAGACGCGACAGGAACACTGAAGCTTTCTTT. Amino acid sequence: CASRRDRNTEAFF.

The CDR3 DNA sequence: TGTGCCAGCAGTCTGGGGACAGGGGGGGAAGCTTTCTTT. It specifies CASSLGTGGEAFF. The chain uses TRBV28 and TRBJ1-1; 11 nucleotides align to TRBD1. Germline V lookup: CDR1 MDHEN, CDR2 SYDVKM. The junction had 4 bases not matched to a gene; V was cut back by 5 bases and J by 8 bases. This CDR3 spans 13 amino acids. Filled out from reference TRBV28 and TRBJ1-1, the complete variable domain reads DVKVTQSSRYLVKRTGEKVFLECVQDMDHENMFWYRQDPGLGLRLIYFSYDVKMKEKGDIPEGYSVSREKKERFSLILESASTNQTSMYLCASSLGTGGEAFFGQGTRLTVV.

The CDR3 region has the DNA TGTGCCAGCAGCATTGGACAGGGTGAAGCTTTCTTT. Translated, it gives CASSIGQGEAFF. The chain couples TRBV5-4 to TRBJ1-1; the match to TRBD1 covers 8 bases. The length of the CDR3 is 12 residues. Germline lookup yields CDR1 SGHNT and CDR2 YYREEE (reference sequence). The V and J ends lost 4 bases and 7 bases, in that order; junction bases with no gene match: 3.

This chain connects TRBV6-5 to TRBJ2-5; possibly TRBD2 for D (6 bases). Looked up from germline, CDR1 is MNHEY and CDR2 is SVGAGI. The ends were cut back, 2 bases at V and 5 bases at J, with 15 bases in the middle. This CDR3 spans 15 amino acids. CDR3 loop: CASSYGGGPGETQYF. In nucleotides, the CDR3 is TGTGCCAGCAGTTACGGGGGAGGACCGGGGGAGACCCAGTACTTC.

This chain connects TRBV7-6 to TRBJ1-3, with 8 bases identical to TRBD1. This CDR3 contains 16 residues. Germline V gives CDR1 SGHVS, CDR2 FNYEAQ. V lost 4 bases to trimming and J lost 0 bases; unmatched junction nucleotides: 5. The CDR3 sequence is CASSSTGGTSGNTIYF. CDR3 coding DNA: TGTGCCAGCAGCTCTACAGGGGGGACCTCTGGAAACACCATATATTTT.

This clone has just one count. The rearrangement joins TRBV2 to TRBJ1-2, with 9 bases lining up with TRBD1. CDR1 is SNHLY, CDR2 FYNNEI, per germline. This CDR3 spans 16 amino acids. The trim removed 3 bases at V and 5 bases at J, leaving 10 bases unmatched. The CDR3 coding sequence is TGTGCCAGCAGTGAGCCGCGGGACAGGGTAATATATGGCTACACCTTC. Protein product: CASSEPRDRVIYGYTF.

V usage is TRBV7-2 and J usage is TRBJ1-2; possible D gene TRBD1, 5 bases. CDR1 is SGHTA, CDR2 FQGNSA, per germline. The CDR3 has 15 residues. Trimming took off 3 bases at V and 4 bases at J, with 15 bases between the two ends. CDR3 in amino acids: CASSFPNGAPYGYTF. Here the CDR3 DNA reads TGTGCCAGCAGCTTCCCCAACGGGGCCCCCTATGGCTACACCTTC. Full variable domain (remainder filled in from reference TRBV7-2 and TRBJ1-2): GAGVSQSPSNKVTEKGKDVELRCDPISGHTALYWYRQSLGQGLEFLIYFQGNSAPDKSGLPSDRFSAERTGGSVSTLTIQRTQQEDSAVYLCASSFPNGAPYGYTFGSGTRLTVV.

DNA for the CDR3: TGCGCCAGCGCTCCCCGGGCCACTGAAGCTTTCTTT. This translates into CASAPRATEAFF. V usage is TRBV10-2 and J usage is TRBJ1-1; D remains unclear. The CDR3 is 12 amino acids. CDR1 is WSHSY and CDR2 is SAAADI in the germline V gene. Trimming cost V 8 bases and J 4 bases, with 11 bases left between them.

The rearrangement links TRBV7-3 to TRBJ1-1; TRBD1 is a possible D gene (6 bases). V was trimmed by 3 bases and J by 1 base, leaving 9 bases between them. CDR3 length: 14 residues. Germline V gene lookup returns CDR1 SGHTA and CDR2 FQGTGA. The CDR3 here is CASSFRGGNTEAFF. DNA of the CDR3: TGTGCCAGCAGCTTTCGAGGGGGGAACACTGAAGCTTTCTTT. Together with reference TRBV7-3 and TRBJ1-1, the CDR3 gives the full variable domain: GAGVSQTPSNKVTEKGKYVELRCDPISGHTALYWYRQSLGQGPEFLIYFQGTGAADDSGLPNDRFFAVRPEGSVSTLKIQRTERGDSAVYLCASSFRGGNTEAFFGQGTRLTVV.

This chain joins TRBV6-1 and TRBJ2-6, with D perhaps matching TRBD1 (5 bases). V shed 2 bases and J shed 0 bases, with 8 bases lying between them. Germline assignment: CDR1 MNHNS and CDR2 SASEGT. This CDR3 has 16 residues. The CDR3 region is CASSEQGASGANVLTF. The CDR3 DNA reads TGTGCCAGCAGTGAACAGGGCGCCTCTGGGGCCAACGTCCTGACTTTC.

This clone occurred once. This sequence joins TRBV20-1 and TRBJ2-3; D is unclear. Germline V gene lookup returns CDR1 DFQATT and CDR2 SNEGSKA (reference sequence). The CDR3 loop spans 11 amino acids. Trimming left V 3 bases short and J 5 bases short, with 6 bases between. The CDR3, as DNA: TGCAGTGCTAGCCCAGAAGATACGCAGTATTTT. It codes for CSASPEDTQYF.

The rearrangement links TRBV6-5 to TRBJ1-6; 8 bases are a match to TRBD1. V lost 5 bases and J lost 10; bases outside the gene matches: 4. The CDR3 runs 13 residues. Per the germline V gene, CDR1 is MNHEY and CDR2 is SVGAGI. CDR3 amino acids: CASSEGQGSPLHF. DNA of the CDR3: TGTGCCAGCAGTGAAGGACAGGGATCACCCCTCCACTTT.

This chain connects TRBV9 to TRBJ1-6; D might be TRBD1 (6 bases). This CDR3 has 17 residues. Per germline, CDR1 SGDLS and CDR2 YYNGEE. Trimming left V 0 bases short and J 6 bases short, with 16 bases between. The CDR3 sequence is CASSVDVGVDSNSPLHF. Written as DNA, the CDR3 is TGTGCCAGCAGCGTAGATGTGGGGGTGGACAGTAATTCACCCCTCCACTTT.

The V call is TRBV6-5, the J call TRBJ2-7; 7 bases map to TRBD1. The CDR3 is made up of 14 amino acids. With V trimmed by 4 bases and J by 5 bases, 8 bases remained unmatched. Germline loops: CDR1 MNHEY, CDR2 SVGAGI. DNA of the CDR3: TGTGCCAGCAGTTGGGACAGCAGTGGGGACGAGCAGTACTTC. Amino acid sequence: CASSWDSSGDEQYF.

This chain uses TRBV6-1 with TRBJ2-3; the match to TRBD1 covers 9 bases. CDR3 length: 14 amino acids. Germline-derived CDR1 and CDR2 are MNHNS and SASEGT. The J segment lost 4 bases and the V segment lost 3 bases, leaving 2 bases of the junction unmatched. DNA of the CDR3: TGTGCCAGCAGTGAGACAGGGGGGGCAGATACGCAGTATTTT. As protein: CASSETGGADTQYF.

The chain has TRBV7-3 and TRBJ2-2; D unclear. Germline assignment: CDR1 SGHTA and CDR2 FQGTGA. The CDR3 runs 15 residues. The germline V and J ends were trimmed by 2 bases and 3 bases, with 10 bases remaining between them. CDR3 sequence reads: CASSLVVGDTGELFF. The CDR3 DNA reads TGTGCCAGCAGCTTAGTTGTAGGCGACACCGGGGAGCTGTTTTTT.

The J gene is TRBJ2-7, the V gene TRBV28; 10 nucleotides align to TRBD2. The germline CDR1 and CDR2 sequences are MDHEN and SYDVKM. The trim removed 5 bases at V and 6 bases at J, leaving 7 bases unmatched. There are 14 residues in the CDR3. This chain's CDR3 is CASSSGRANSEQYF. The CDR3 DNA follows: TGTGCCAGCAGTAGCGGGAGGGCCAATTCCGAGCAGTACTTC.